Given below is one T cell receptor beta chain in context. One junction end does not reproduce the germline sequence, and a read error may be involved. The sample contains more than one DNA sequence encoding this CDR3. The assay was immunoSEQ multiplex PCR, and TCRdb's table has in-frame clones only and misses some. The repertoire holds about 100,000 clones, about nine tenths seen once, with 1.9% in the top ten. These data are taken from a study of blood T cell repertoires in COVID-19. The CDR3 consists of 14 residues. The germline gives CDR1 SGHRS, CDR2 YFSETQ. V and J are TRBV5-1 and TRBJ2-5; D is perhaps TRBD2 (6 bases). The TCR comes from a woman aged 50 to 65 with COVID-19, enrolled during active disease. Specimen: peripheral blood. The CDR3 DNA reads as TGCGCCAGCAGCTCCCGGGACTGGGAAGAAACCCAGTACTTC. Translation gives CASSSRDWEETQYF.